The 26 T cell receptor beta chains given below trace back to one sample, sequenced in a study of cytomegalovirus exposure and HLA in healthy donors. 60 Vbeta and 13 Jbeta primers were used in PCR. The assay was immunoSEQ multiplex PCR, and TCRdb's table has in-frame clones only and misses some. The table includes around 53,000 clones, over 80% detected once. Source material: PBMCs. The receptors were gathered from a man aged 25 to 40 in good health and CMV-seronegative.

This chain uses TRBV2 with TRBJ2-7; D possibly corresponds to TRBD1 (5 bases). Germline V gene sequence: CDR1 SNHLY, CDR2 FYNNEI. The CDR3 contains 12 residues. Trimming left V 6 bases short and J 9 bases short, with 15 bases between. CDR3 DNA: TGTGCCAGCAGACAGGTGGAGAGTCGGCAGTACTTC. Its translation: CASRQVESRQYF.

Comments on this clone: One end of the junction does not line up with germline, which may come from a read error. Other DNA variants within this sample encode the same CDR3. The CDR3 region has the DNA TGTGCCAGCAGCCCCGGCCCTAGGAGCTCCTATAATTCCCCCCTCCACTTT. Its protein product is CASSPGPRSSYNSPLHF. The chain uses TRBV9 and TRBJ1-6, with unresolved D. In germline, CDR1 is SGDLS, CDR2 YYNGEE. The CDR3 extends over 17 amino acids.

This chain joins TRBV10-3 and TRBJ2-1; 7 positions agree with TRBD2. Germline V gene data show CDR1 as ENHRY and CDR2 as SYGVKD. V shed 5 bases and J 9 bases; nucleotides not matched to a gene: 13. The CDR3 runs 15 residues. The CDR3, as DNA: TGTGCCATCAGTATAGGGACTACGAACGAAGGTGAGCAGTTCTTC. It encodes CAISIGTTNEGEQFF.

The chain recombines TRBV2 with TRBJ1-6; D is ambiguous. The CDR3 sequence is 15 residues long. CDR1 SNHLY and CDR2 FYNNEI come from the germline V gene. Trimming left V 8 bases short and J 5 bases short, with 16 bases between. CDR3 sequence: CASLWEVPNNSPLHF. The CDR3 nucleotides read TGTGCCAGCCTCTGGGAGGTCCCGAATAATTCACCCCTCCACTTT.

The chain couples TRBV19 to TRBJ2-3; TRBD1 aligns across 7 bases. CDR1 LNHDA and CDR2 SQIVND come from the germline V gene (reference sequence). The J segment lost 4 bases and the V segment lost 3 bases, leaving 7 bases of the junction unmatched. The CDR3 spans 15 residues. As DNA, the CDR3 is TGTGCCAGTAGTATCTTATTAACAGGGGCAGATACGCAGTATTTT. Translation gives CASSILLTGADTQYF.

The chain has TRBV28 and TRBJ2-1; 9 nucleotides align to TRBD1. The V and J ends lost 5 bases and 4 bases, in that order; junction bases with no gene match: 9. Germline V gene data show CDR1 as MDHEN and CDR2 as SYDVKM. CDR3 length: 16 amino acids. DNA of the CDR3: TGTGCCAGCAGTAGAACAGGGGGCTATTATTACAATGAGCAGTTCTTC. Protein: CASSRTGGYYYNEQFF. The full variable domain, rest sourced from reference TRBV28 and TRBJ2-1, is DVKVTQSSRYLVKRTGEKVFLECVQDMDHENMFWYRQDPGLGLRLIYFSYDVKMKEKGDIPEGYSVSREKKERFSLILESASTNQTSMYLCASSRTGGYYYNEQFFGPGTRLTVL.

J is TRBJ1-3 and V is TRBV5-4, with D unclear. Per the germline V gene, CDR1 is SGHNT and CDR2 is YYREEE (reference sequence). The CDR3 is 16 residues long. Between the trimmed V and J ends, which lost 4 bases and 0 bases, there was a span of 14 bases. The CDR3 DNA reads TGTGCCAGCAGCCCTGATAACGGGTACTCTGGAAACACCATATATTTT. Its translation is CASSPDNGYSGNTIYF. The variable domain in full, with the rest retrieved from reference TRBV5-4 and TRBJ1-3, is ETGVTQSPTHLIKTRGQQVTLRCSSQSGHNTVSWYQQALGQGPQFIFQYYREEENGRGNFPPRFSGLQFPNYSSELNVNALELDDSALYLCASSPDNGYSGNTIYFGEGSWLTVV.

CDR3 nucleotide sequence: TGTGCCAGCAGTCCAGGGACAGCCTACAATGAGCAGTTCTTC. Translating it yields CASSPGTAYNEQFF. The genes are TRBV27 and TRBJ2-1, with 7 positions matching TRBD1. CDR3 length: 14 amino acids. The ends lost 5 bases at V and 2 bases at J; junction bases unmatched: 3. Germline values: CDR1 MNHEY, CDR2 SMNVEV (reference sequence).

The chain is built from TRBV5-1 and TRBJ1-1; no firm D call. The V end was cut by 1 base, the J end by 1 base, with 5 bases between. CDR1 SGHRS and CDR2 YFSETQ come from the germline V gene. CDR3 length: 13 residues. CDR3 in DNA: TGCGCCAGCAGCTTGCAGGCGAACACTGAAGCTTTCTTT. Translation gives CASSLQANTEAFF.

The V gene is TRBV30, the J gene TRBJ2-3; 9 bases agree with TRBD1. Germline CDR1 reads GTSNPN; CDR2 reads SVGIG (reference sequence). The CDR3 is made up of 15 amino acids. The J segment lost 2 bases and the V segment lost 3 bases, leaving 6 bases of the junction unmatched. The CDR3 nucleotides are TGTGCCTGGAGCGCCGGGACAGGGTTCACAGATACGCAGTATTTT. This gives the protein CAWSAGTGFTDTQYF.

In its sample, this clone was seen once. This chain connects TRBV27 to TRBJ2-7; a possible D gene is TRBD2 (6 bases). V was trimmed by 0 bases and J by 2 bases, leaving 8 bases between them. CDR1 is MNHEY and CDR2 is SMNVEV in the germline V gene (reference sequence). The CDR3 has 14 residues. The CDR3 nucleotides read TGTGCCAGCAGTTTATCTGGGGGGACCTACGAGCAGTACTTC. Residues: CASSLSGGTYEQYF.

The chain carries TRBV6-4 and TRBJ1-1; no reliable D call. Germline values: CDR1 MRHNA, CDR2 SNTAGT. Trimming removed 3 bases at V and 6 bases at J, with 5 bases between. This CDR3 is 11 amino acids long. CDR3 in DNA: TGTGCCAGCAGTGATGGAGCTGAAGCTTTCTTT. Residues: CASSDGAEAFF.

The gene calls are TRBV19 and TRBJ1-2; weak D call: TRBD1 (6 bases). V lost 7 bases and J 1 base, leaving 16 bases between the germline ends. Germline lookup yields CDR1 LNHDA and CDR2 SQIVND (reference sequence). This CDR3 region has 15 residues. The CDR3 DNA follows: TGTGCCAGTACCCGGACAGAGACCCTTAACTATGGCTACACCTTC. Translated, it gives CASTRTETLNYGYTF. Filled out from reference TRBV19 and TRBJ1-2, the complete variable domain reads DGGITQSPKYLFRKEGQNVTLSCEQNLNHDAMYWYRQDPGQGLRLIYYSQIVNDFQKGDIAEGYSVSREKKESFPLTVTSAQKNPTAFYLCASTRTETLNYGYTFGSGTRLTVV.

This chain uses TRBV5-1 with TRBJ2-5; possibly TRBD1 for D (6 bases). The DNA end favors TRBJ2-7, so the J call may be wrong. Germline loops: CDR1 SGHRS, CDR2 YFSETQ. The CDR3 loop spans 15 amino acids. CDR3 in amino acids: CASSSPGQAKYEQYF. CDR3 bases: TGCGCCAGCAGCTCCCCGGGACAAGCTAAGTACGAGCAGTACTTC.

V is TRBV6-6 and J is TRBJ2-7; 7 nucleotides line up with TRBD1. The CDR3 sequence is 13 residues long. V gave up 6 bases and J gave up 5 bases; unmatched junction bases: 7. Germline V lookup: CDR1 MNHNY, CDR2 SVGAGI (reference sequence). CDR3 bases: TGTGCCAGCAGCTCGACAGGGCTCGACGAGCAGTACTTC. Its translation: CASSSTGLDEQYF.

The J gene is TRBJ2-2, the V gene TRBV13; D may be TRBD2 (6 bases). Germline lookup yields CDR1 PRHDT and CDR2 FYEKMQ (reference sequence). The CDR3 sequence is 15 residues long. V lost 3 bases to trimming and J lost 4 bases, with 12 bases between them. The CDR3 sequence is CASSFRREGTGELFF. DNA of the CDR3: TGTGCCAGCAGCTTCAGGCGGGAAGGCACCGGGGAGCTGTTTTTT.

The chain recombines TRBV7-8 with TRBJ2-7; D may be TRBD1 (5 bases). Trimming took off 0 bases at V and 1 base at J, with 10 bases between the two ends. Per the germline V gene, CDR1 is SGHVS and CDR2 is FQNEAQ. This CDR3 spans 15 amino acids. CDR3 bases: TGTGCCAGCAGCTTAGCGCCTGCAGGGTCCTACGAGCAGTACTTC. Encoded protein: CASSLAPAGSYEQYF. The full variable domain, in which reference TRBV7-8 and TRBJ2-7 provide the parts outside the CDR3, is GAGVSQSPRYKVAKRGQDVALRCDPISGHVSLFWYQQALGQGPEFLTYFQNEAQLDKSGLPSDRFFAERPEGSVSTLKIQRTQQEDSAVYLCASSLAPAGSYEQYFGPGTRLTVT.

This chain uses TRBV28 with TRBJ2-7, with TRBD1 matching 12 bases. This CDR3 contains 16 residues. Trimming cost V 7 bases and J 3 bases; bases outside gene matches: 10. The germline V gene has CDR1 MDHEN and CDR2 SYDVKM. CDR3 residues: CASITTGTGGVYEQYF. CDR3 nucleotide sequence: TGTGCCAGCATTACTACCGGGACAGGGGGCGTCTACGAGCAGTACTTC.

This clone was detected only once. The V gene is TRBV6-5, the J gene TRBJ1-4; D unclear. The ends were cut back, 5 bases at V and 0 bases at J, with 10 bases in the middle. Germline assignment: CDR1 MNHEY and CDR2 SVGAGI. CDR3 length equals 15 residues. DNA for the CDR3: TGTGCCAGCAGTATTTCCGGTGCAACTAATGAAAAACTGTTTTTT. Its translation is CASSISGATNEKLFF.

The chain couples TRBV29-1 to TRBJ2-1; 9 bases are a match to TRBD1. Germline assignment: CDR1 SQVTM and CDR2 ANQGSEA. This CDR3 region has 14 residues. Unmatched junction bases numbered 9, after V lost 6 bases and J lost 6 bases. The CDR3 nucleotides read TGCAGCGTGCCCTGGACAGGGGTGGTCAATGAGCAGTTCTTC. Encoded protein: CSVPWTGVVNEQFF.

The CDR3: CASTPGQGYNSPLHF. Written as DNA, the CDR3 is TGTGCCAGCACCCCGGGACAGGGGTATAATTCACCCCTCCACTTT. This chain connects TRBV6-1 to TRBJ1-6; TRBD1 aligns across 10 bases. V lost 7 bases, J lost 4 bases, and 4 bases stayed unmatched. CDR1 and CDR2 from the germline V gene are MNHNS and SASEGT. The CDR3 extends over 15 amino acids.

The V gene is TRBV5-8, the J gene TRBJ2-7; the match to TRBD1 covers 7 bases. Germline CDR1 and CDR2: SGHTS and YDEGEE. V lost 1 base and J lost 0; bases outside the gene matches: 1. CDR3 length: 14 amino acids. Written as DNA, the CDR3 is TGTGCCAGCAGCTTGAAGGGGGCCTCCTACGAGCAGTACTTC. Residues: CASSLKGASYEQYF.

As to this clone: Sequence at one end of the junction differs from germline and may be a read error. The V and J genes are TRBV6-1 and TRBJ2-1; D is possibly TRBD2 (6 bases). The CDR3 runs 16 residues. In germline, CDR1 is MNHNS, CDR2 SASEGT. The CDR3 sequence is CASSEAPGSSYNEQFF. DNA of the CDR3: TGTGCCAGCAGTGAAGCGCCCGGGAGCTCCTATAATGAGCAGTTCTTC.

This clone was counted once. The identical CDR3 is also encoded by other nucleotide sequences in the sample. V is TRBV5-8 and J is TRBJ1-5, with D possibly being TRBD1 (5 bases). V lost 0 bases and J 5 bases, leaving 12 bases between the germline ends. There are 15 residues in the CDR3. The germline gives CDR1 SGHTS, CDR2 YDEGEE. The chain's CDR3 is CASSLAATGYQPQHF. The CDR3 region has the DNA TGTGCCAGCAGCTTGGCCGCAACAGGTTATCAGCCCCAGCATTTT.

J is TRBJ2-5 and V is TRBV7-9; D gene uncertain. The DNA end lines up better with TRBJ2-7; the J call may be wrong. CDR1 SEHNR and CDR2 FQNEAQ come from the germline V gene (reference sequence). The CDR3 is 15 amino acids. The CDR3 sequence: CASSPMVTVSYEQYF. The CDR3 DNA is TGTGCCAGCAGCCCGATGGTTACAGTCAGCTACGAGCAGTACTTC.

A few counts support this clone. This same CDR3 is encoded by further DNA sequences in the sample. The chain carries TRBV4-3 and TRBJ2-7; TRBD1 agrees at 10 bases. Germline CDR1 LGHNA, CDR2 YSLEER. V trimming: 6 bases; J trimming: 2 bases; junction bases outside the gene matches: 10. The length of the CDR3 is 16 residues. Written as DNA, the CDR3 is TGCGCCAGCAGTCACTCCGGGACAGGGGAAACCTACGAGCAGTACTTC. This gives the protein CASSHSGTGETYEQYF.